This paragraph reports one T cell receptor (beta chain). The sample belongs to a study of blood T cell repertoires in COVID-19. Produced via immunoSEQ multiplex PCR; TCRdb's table is partial and in-frame only. The sample includes approximately 140,000 clones, over 65% seen only once; the top ten take under 2.5%. This clonotype was sampled from a man in his 70s with acute or convalescent COVID-19. Material: peripheral blood.

CDR3 sequence: CASSVMDSSYEQYF. CDR3 coding DNA: TGTGCCAGCAGTGTGATGGACAGCTCCTACGAGCAGTACTTC. The gene calls are TRBV25-1 and TRBJ2-7; tentatively, D is TRBD1 (6 bases). CDR3 length: 14 residues. Trimming cost V 4 bases and J 0 bases, with 10 bases left between them. Germline CDR1 MGHDK, CDR2 SYGVNS.